A selection of T cell receptor beta chains follows, all from one sample in a study of blood T cells in healthy people across ages. One entry per CDR3 protein results from TCRdb running MiXCR on the 5' RACE reads. The sample lists approximately 1,700,000 distinct CDR3 sequences; 35% to 50% were seen once. Specimen: blood. These receptors came from a human donor in good health. The CDR3 runs from the conserved cysteine through the conserved F or W.

length	V	J	CDR3
17	TRBV4-2	TRBJ1-2	CASSQASTASANYGYTF
19	TRBV4-3	TRBJ1-5	CASSPNHGTNLNSNQPQHF
15	TRBV4-3	TRBJ1-2	CASSPLERVNYGCTF
13	TRBV29-1	TRBJ2-7	CSVEGTGSVGQYF
15	TRBV12-3/TRBV12-4	TRBJ2-6	CASSGQLSGANVLTF
13	TRBV20-1	TRBJ2-5	CSARLENQETQYF
14	TRBV28	TRBJ1-2	CASSLSRVWDGYTF
13	TRBV19	TRBJ2-5	CASSIDSEETQYF
17	TRBV7-2	TRBJ2-3	CASSLEGPGTYTDTQYF
17	TRBV7-9	TRBJ1-4	CASSSLKGEEANEKLFF
17	TRBV4-2	TRBJ2-7	CASSQDDLAGVTYEQYF
15	TRBV6-1	TRBJ1-6	CASSEVDGGNSPLHF
13	TRBV6-6	TRBJ1-5	CASSVRVGQPQHF
15	TRBV29-1	TRBJ2-5	CSVAGLAGPQETQYF
15	TRBV20-1	TRBJ2-1	CSARTPPTMYNEQFF
15	TRBV7-9	TRBJ2-7	CASFPDSYSSYEQYF
13	TRBV29-1	TRBJ1-2	CSIGGTGGSGYTF